In its sample, the clone carrying this T cell receptor (beta chain) was seen once. The target antigen is unknown. The V gene lost 0 bases and the J gene lost 12 bases, with 9 bases spanning the gap. CDR3 size: 13 residues. Germline values: CDR1 SEHNR, CDR2 FQNEAQ (reference sequence). This record comes from a study of OX40 agonist ivuxolimab in advanced cancers. About the study: Among those enrolled, mean age was roughly 62 years (range roughly 20 to 85) and 75% to 85% were male. It was permissible to have had prior anti-PD-1, anti-PD-L1 or anti-CTLA-4 therapy, and around 43% had some. Three partial responders included one hepatocellular carcinoma patient and two cutaneous melanoma patients. Findings and limits, study-wide: By week 6 at 0.1 to 3.0 mg/kg, blood CD4+ and CD8+ T cells had expanded clonally.

Here immunoSEQ multiplex PCR was the method, and the copy in TCRdb shows in-frame clones only, minus some. The sample comprises about 120,000 clones, 75% to 90% of which are singletons, and under 0.7% rests with the top ten. The input for sequencing was CD4+ or CD8+ T cells sorted from blood, taken in a trial of the OX40 agonist ivuxolimab. The V gene is TRBV7-9, the J gene TRBJ1-6; D not resolved. The TCR sequence derives from an adult with an advanced solid tumor such as melanoma, head and neck, liver or kidney cancer. The CDR3 is CASSLAESRPLHF. The CDR3 bases are TGTGCCAGCAGCTTAGCAGAGTCACGACCCCTCCACTTT.